Sequencing of this T cell receptor beta chain was carried out in a study of T cells in Graves' hyperthyroidism and ophthalmopathy. Template material for amplifying TCR beta CDR3 regions consisted of RNA transcripts. The HTBI primer set was used in a first-round RT-PCR of the TCR CDR3. TCRdb analysed the multiplex PCR reads with MiXCR anew, one entry per CDR3 protein. This table has approximately 220,000 distinct CDR3 sequences, approximately 20% appearing once. After removal of 10 bases from V and 0 bases from J, the junction contained 8 bases not matched to a gene. Germline-derived CDR1 and CDR2 are SNHLY and FYNNEI. The length of the CDR3 is 14 residues. A patient was excluded if there was uncontrolled infection, other autoimmune disease, pregnancy or lactation. Regarding this clonotype: A much more abundant neighbour one base away suggests this may be a read error.

Sequencing was done on a sample of blood. The sequence came from a man between 35 and 55 years old with Graves' hyperthyroidism. The chain is built from TRBV2 and TRBJ2-7; TRBD1 matches at 8 bases. The CDR3 DNA sequence: TGTGCCAACAAACCGGGACAGGCCTCCTACGAGCAGTACTTC. Protein: CANKPGQASYEQYF. The full variable domain, in which reference TRBV2 and TRBJ2-7 provide the parts outside the CDR3, is EPEVTQTPSHQVTQMGQEVILRCVPISNHLYFYWYRQILGQKVEFLVSFYNNEISEKSEIFDDQFSVERPDGSNFTLKIRSTKLEDSAMYFCANKPGQASYEQYFGPGTRLTVT.